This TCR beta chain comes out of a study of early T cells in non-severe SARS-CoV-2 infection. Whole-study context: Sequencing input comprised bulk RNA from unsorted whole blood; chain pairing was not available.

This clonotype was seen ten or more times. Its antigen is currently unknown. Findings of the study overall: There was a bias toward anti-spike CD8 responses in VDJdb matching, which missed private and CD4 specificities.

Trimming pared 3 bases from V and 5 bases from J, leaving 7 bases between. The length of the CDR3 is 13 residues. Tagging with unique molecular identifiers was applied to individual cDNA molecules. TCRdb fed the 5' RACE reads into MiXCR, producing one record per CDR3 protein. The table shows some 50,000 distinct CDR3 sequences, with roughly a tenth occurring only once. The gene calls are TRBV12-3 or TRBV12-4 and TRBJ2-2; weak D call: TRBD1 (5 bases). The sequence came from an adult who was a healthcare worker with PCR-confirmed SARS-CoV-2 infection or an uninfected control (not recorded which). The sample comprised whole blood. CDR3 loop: CASSFAGTGELFF. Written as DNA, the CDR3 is TGTGCCAGCAGTTTTGCAGGGACCGGGGAGCTGTTTTTT.